These 26 T cell receptor beta chains were all obtained from the same sample, sequenced in a study of cytomegalovirus exposure and HLA in healthy donors. 13 Jbeta primers and 60 Vbeta primers were used for the PCR. The repertoire was sequenced with immunoSEQ multiplex PCR; TCRdb's copy has only in-frame clones and lacks some. The sample holds some 150,000 clones; 65% to 85% are singletons and the top ten take roughly 4.5%. Sequencing was performed on PBMCs. These receptors all stem from a woman between 50 and 59 years old in good health and CMV-seropositive.

The chain couples TRBV5-6 to TRBJ2-2, with D perhaps TRBD2 (6 bases). The V end lost 4 bases, the J end lost 2 bases, and 18 bases lay between the germline ends. From germline, CDR1 is SGHDT and CDR2 YYEEEE. The CDR3 totals 17 residues. The CDR3 loop reads CASSPWAGLANTGELFF. The CDR3 nucleotides read TGTGCCAGCAGCCCTTGGGCGGGGCTGGCCAACACCGGGGAGCTGTTTTTT.

The rearrangement links TRBV7-8 to TRBJ1-2; D perhaps matches TRBD1 (6 bases). Germline V lookup: CDR1 SGHVS, CDR2 FQNEAQ. V was cut by 5 bases and J by 0 bases, with 25 bases left in between. The CDR3 has 19 amino acids. In DNA, the CDR3 is TGTGCCAGCAGCCAAAGGTCCAGGTGGACAGACCACACTAACTATGGCTACACCTTC. Translating it yields CASSQRSRWTDHTNYGYTF.

The J gene is TRBJ2-7, the V gene TRBV30, with 9 bases that match TRBD1. Germline V gene lookup returns CDR1 GTSNPN and CDR2 SVGIG (reference sequence). J lost 5 bases, V lost 2 bases, and 7 bases had no gene match. The length of the CDR3 is 14 residues. The CDR3 DNA follows: TGTGCCTGGAGTAATGGACAGGGGAAGGACGAGCAGTACTTC. It specifies CAWSNGQGKDEQYF. Based on the CDR3 plus reference TRBV30 and TRBJ2-7, the full variable domain is SQTIHQWPATLVQPVGSPLSLECTVEGTSNPNLYWYRQAAGRGLQLLFYSVGIGQISSEVPQNLSASRPQDRQFILSSKKLLLSDSGFYLCAWSNGQGKDEQYFGPGTRLTVT.

About this clone: A read error may produce the germline difference seen at one junction end. The rearrangement uses TRBV5-4 and TRBJ2-2, with D perhaps matching TRBD1 (6 bases). Looked up from germline, CDR1 is SGHNT and CDR2 is YYREEE (reference sequence). The CDR3 has 16 amino acids. CDR3: CASSHPTGLNIGELFF. CDR3 sequence (DNA): TGTGCCAGCAGCCACCCAACAGGGTTGAACATCGGGGAGCTGTTTTTT.

The chain carries TRBV7-3 and TRBJ2-3, with TRBD1 matching 7 bases. The CDR3 extends over 16 amino acids. Germline assignment: CDR1 SGHTA and CDR2 FQGTGA. Losses at the gene ends were 0 bases for V and 2 bases for J; bases not matched to a gene: 5. The CDR3 nucleotides are TGTGCCAGCAGCTTAACGGGACAGTTATTCACAGATACGCAGTATTTT. Amino acids: CASSLTGQLFTDTQYF.

V gene TRBV7-2 combines with J gene TRBJ1-4; D call uncertain. Germline CDR1 is SGHTA and CDR2 is FQGNSA. V was pared by 2 bases and J by 3 bases, with 7 bases between. The length of the CDR3 is 14 residues. The chain's CDR3 is CASSLRESNEKLFF. The CDR3 DNA reads as TGTGCCAGCAGCTTAAGAGAATCTAATGAAAAACTGTTTTTT.

This chain uses TRBV4-3 with TRBJ2-7, with no clear D. CDR1 is LGHNA, CDR2 YSLEER, per germline. V lost 2 bases and J lost 0, with 11 bases in between. The CDR3 totals 15 residues. The DNA of the CDR3 is TGCGCCAGCAGCCAACTCCATTCCAGCTCCTACGAGCAGTACTTC. This sequence encodes CASSQLHSSSYEQYF.

The gene calls are TRBV7-9 and TRBJ2-3, with 9 bases that match TRBD2. Germline V gene sequence: CDR1 SEHNR, CDR2 FQNEAQ (reference sequence). J was trimmed by 3 bases and V by 7 bases; bases with no gene match: 8. The CDR3 loop spans 15 amino acids. In nucleotides, the CDR3 is TGTGCCAGCAAACCCGCGGGGGGGGCGACAGATACGCAGTATTTT. Amino acid sequence: CASKPAGGATDTQYF.

The chain employs TRBV5-1 and TRBJ2-5; 10 bases map to TRBD2. This CDR3 spans 16 amino acids. From germline, CDR1 is SGHRS and CDR2 YFSETQ. With 5 bases clipped from V and 6 bases from J, the junction kept 13 bases outside the gene matches. The DNA of the CDR3 is TGCGCCAGCAGGTGGGGGCTAGCGGGAGAACCTAAGACCCAGTACTTC. Its translation is CASRWGLAGEPKTQYF.

The chain combines TRBV5-1 with TRBJ1-1; D might be TRBD1 (6 bases). Trimming removed 0 bases at V and 1 base at J, with 10 bases between. Germline V gives CDR1 SGHRS, CDR2 YFSETQ. This CDR3 has 15 amino acids. The CDR3 DNA follows: TGCGCCAGCAGCTTGGGTACAGGGAGGAACACTGAAGCTTTCTTT. It specifies CASSLGTGRNTEAFF.

This rearrangement joins TRBV6-5 to TRBJ1-5, with 7 bases fitting TRBD1. The germline V gene encodes CDR1 MNHEY and CDR2 SVGAGI. Trimming removed 6 bases from V and 5 bases from J; junction bases left unmatched: 4. This CDR3 region has 13 residues. For the CDR3, the DNA is TGTGCCAGCAGACAGGGGCCTTATCAGCCCCAGCATTTT. It is translated as CASRQGPYQPQHF.

The genes are TRBV12-1 and TRBJ2-3; TRBD2 is the table's D call and was not checked against the DNA. TRBV12-1 is shown as a pseudogene. This CDR3 spans 15 amino acids. In DNA form, the CDR3 reads TGTGCCAGCAGCTTTCCCCCGGGAGTCTTGGATACGCAGTATTTT. This encodes CASSFPPGVLDTQYF.

This chain joins TRBV7-6 and TRBJ2-1; TRBD2 aligns across 12 bases. CDR1 is SGHVS and CDR2 is FNYEAQ in the germline V gene. This CDR3 has 16 amino acids. Germline trimming cut 4 bases from V and 4 bases from J; bases unmatched to any gene: 5. The CDR3 loop is CASSWRTSGKYNEQFF. The DNA for the CDR3 is TGTGCCAGCAGCTGGAGGACTAGCGGGAAATACAATGAGCAGTTCTTC.

Remarks on this clone: Germline is not matched at one junction end, which may reflect a read error. V gene TRBV6-5 combines with J gene TRBJ1-2; 7 nucleotides align to TRBD1. This CDR3 is built from 13 residues. Germline assignment: CDR1 MNHEY and CDR2 SVGAGI. The CDR3 coding sequence is TGTGCCAGCACCCCAGGACAGGTCTATCGCTACACCTTC. It is translated as CASTPGQVYRYTF.

A remark on this clone: The sample contains more than one DNA sequence encoding this CDR3. This sequence joins TRBV9 and TRBJ1-1; D call uncertain. V was pared by 0 bases and J by 1 base, with 4 bases between. CDR3 size: 13 residues. The V gene's germline CDR1 is SGDLS and CDR2 YYNGEE. The CDR3 sequence: CASSVDRNTEAFF. CDR3 nucleotide sequence: TGTGCCAGCAGCGTAGACAGGAACACTGAAGCTTTCTTT.

The CDR3 DNA follows: TGCGCCAGCAGCCCCCTGGCTAGCAGCCAAGAGACCCAGTACTTC. It codes for CASSPLASSQETQYF. The chain recombines TRBV5-1 with TRBJ2-5, with D possibly matching TRBD2 (5 bases). Trimming pared 4 bases from V and 1 base from J, leaving 14 bases between. The length of the CDR3 is 15 residues. The V gene's germline CDR1 is SGHRS and CDR2 YFSETQ.

There are a few counts of this clone. The chain joins TRBV5-1 to TRBJ1-1; 7 nucleotides match TRBD1. V lost 3 bases to trimming and J lost 4 bases; unmatched junction nucleotides: 15. The germline V gene has CDR1 SGHRS and CDR2 YFSETQ. CDR3 length: 17 residues. CDR3: CASSYYPTGAEGTEAFF. DNA for the CDR3: TGCGCCAGCAGCTATTATCCCACAGGGGCGGAGGGCACTGAAGCTTTCTTT.

The gene calls are TRBV28 and TRBJ2-7, with D maybe TRBD2 (6 bases). V was trimmed by 2 bases and J by 2 bases, leaving 16 bases between them. This CDR3 comprises 16 residues. Germline CDR1 is MDHEN and CDR2 is SYDVKM. CDR3 DNA sequence: TGTGCCAGCAGTTTAGGTGGTCGGGAGCCCGCCTACGAGCAGTACTTC. Protein: CASSLGGREPAYEQYF.

The chain couples TRBV11-2 to TRBJ2-1; a weak D match, TRBD1 (7 bases). Per germline, CDR1 SGHAT and CDR2 FQNNGV. CDR3 length equals 15 residues. V was cut by 5 bases and J by 10 bases, with 21 bases left in between. CDR3 DNA sequence: TGTGCCAGCAGCCGCACAGCCAGACAGGGAGGCGAGCAGTTCTTC. This gives the protein CASSRTARQGGEQFF.

V is TRBV4-1 and J is TRBJ1-5; D gene uncertain. V shed 0 bases and J shed 7 bases, with 13 bases lying between them. This CDR3 contains 15 residues. Looked up from germline, CDR1 is MGHRA and CDR2 is YSYEKL. The CDR3 sequence: CASSQDLGSGQPQHF. CDR3 nucleotides: TGCGCCAGCAGCCAAGATCTGGGTAGCGGGCAGCCCCAGCATTTT.

The chain couples TRBV4-2 to TRBJ2-3; D possibly corresponds to TRBD2 (6 bases). The CDR3 length is 16 residues. Germline-derived CDR1 and CDR2 are LGHNA and YNFKEQ. Trimming left V 4 bases short and J 0 bases short, with 14 bases between. CDR3 DNA sequence: TGTGCCAGCAGCCGAATGGGCGGGGCTAGCACAGATACGCAGTATTTT. It yields the protein CASSRMGGASTDTQYF.

This sequence joins TRBV4-3 and TRBJ2-7, with 10 bases identical to TRBD2. The CDR3 spans 16 residues. The trim removed 3 bases at V and 5 bases at J, leaving 10 bases unmatched. Germline assignment: CDR1 LGHNA and CDR2 YSLEER. The DNA for the CDR3 is TGCGCCAGCAGCCAGCACCTTAGCGGGGGGCGTAACGAGCAGTACTTC. As protein: CASSQHLSGGRNEQYF.

This clone occurred once. This rearrangement joins TRBV4-1 to TRBJ2-2; the match to TRBD1 covers 9 bases. The CDR3 has 17 residues. J was trimmed by 4 bases and V by 3 bases; bases with no gene match: 9. Germline V gene lookup returns CDR1 MGHRA and CDR2 YSYEKL. This chain's CDR3 is CASSHFIQGAGTGELFF. Here the CDR3 DNA reads TGCGCCAGCAGCCATTTCATACAGGGGGCGGGCACCGGGGAGCTGTTTTTT.

A remark on this clone: The germline gene is not matched at one end of the junction; a read error may be the cause. The rearrangement joins TRBV7-7 to TRBJ2-5; the D gene is possibly TRBD1 (6 bases). Germline-derived CDR1 and CDR2 are SSHAT and FNYEAQ (reference sequence). The CDR3 is made up of 15 amino acids. The CDR3 DNA is TGTGCTAGCAGCTTAGTAGGTGGACAGCGGGAGACCCAGTACTTC. This translates into CASSLVGGQRETQYF.

This chain uses TRBV7-8 with TRBJ2-7, with TRBD2 as a possible D gene (5 bases). The CDR3 has 14 residues. In germline, CDR1 is SGHVS, CDR2 FQNEAQ. V was shortened by 5 bases and J by 2 bases, with 13 bases between the two germline ends. The CDR3 loop reads CASSPTREAYEQYF. The CDR3 nucleotides read TGTGCCAGCAGCCCGACTCGGGAAGCCTACGAGCAGTACTTC.

V is TRBV5-6 and J is TRBJ2-3; 12 nucleotides align to TRBD2. The CDR3 totals 17 residues. J was trimmed by 3 bases and V by 4 bases; bases with no gene match: 9. CDR1 is SGHDT, CDR2 YYEEEE, per germline. The DNA for the CDR3 is TGTGCCAGCAGCGAGGGGGCTAGCGGGAGGGTAACAGATACGCAGTATTTT. Amino acids: CASSEGASGRVTDTQYF.